This is a list of T cell receptor beta chains from one sample in a study of blood T cell repertoires in COVID-19. Only in-frame clones appear in the TCRdb table, and some are missing; sequencing was by immunoSEQ multiplex PCR. The sample has 85,000 to 100,000 clones, 79% seen once; the top ten hold roughly 20%. Sequenced material: peripheral blood. The source of these receptors is a woman of 80 years or more with active or convalescent COVID-19. Both conserved end residues are part of each CDR3. D genes are given only for firm matches. Size is omitted from some rows. Given values are once, few, many or a class for expanded clones.

TRBV9	.	.	TRBJ2-1	CASSPQTRSYNEQFF	TGTGCCAGCAGCCCCCAGACTAGATCCTACAATGAGCAGTTCTTC
TRBV28	TRBD2	.	TRBJ2-2	CASSLGASGLLATGELFF	TGTGCCAGCAGTTTGGGGGCTAGCGGGCTGCTGGCGACCGGGGAGCTGTTTTTT
TRBV15	.	few	TRBJ1-1	CATSREANTEAFF	TGTGCCACCAGCAGAGAAGCTAACACTGAAGCTTTCTTT
TRBV6-5	.	.	TRBJ1-6	CASSYSGGLDSPLHF	TGTGCCAGCAGTTACTCCGGGGGACTGGATTCACCCCTCCACTTT
TRBV2	.	.	TRBJ1-5	CASRGGSQPQHF	TGTGCCAGCAGAGGAGGGAGTCAGCCCCAGCATTTT
TRBV20-1	TRBD1	.	TRBJ1-2	CSAWTGGGYTF	TGCAGTGCGTGGACAGGGGGCGGCTACACCTTC
TRBV5-1	.	few	TRBJ2-7	CASSFQGYEQYF	TGTGCCAGCAGCTTCCAGGGTTACGAGCAGTACTTC
TRBV19	.	.	TRBJ1-1	CASSIQTDLIEAFF	TGTGCCAGTAGTATTCAGACAGACCTTATTGAAGCTTTCTTT
TRBV6-6	TRBD1	.	TRBJ2-7	CASSKGQGAQDEQYF	TGTGCCAGCAGTAAGGGACAGGGGGCGCAGGACGAGCAGTACTTC
TRBV9	TRBD1	.	TRBJ2-5	CARPRDRGQETQYF	TGTGCCAGGCCGCGGGACAGGGGGCAAGAGACCCAGTACTTC
TRBV10-3	.	.	TRBJ2-1	CAISVPSDGEQFF	TGTGCCATCAGTGTCCCAAGCGATGGTGAGCAGTTCTTC
TRBV7-2	TRBD2	once	TRBJ2-3	CASRPTSGRSSTDTQYF	TGTGCCAGCAGGCCTACTAGCGGGAGGTCTAGCACAGATACGCAGTATTTT
TRBV24-1	.	.	TRBJ2-7	CATDPRGATYEQYF	TGTGCCACCGACCCCAGGGGGGCAACCTACGAGCAGTACTTC
TRBV30	.	.	TRBJ1-2	CASMTVGGYGYTF	TGTGCTTCCATGACGGTCGGGGGCTATGGCTACACCTTC